These 6 T cell receptor beta chains were all obtained from the same sample, sequenced in a study of blood T cell repertoires in COVID-19. Method: immunoSEQ multiplex PCR; TCRdb's copy keeps in-frame clones and lacks some. Among some 100,000 clones listed, less than 85% were seen once. The sequencing sample was made of peripheral blood. Every receptor here comes from a man in his fifties with acute or convalescent COVID-19.

CDR3 residues: CASSFGQGNYEQYF. The DNA of the CDR3 is TGTGCCAGCAGTTTCGGGCAGGGAAATTACGAGCAGTACTTC. The rearrangement joins TRBV27 to TRBJ2-7; tentative D call: TRBD1 (5 bases). The CDR3 covers 14 residues. In germline, CDR1 is MNHEY, CDR2 SMNVEV (reference sequence). V lost 3 bases and J lost 4, with 13 bases in between.

This chain uses TRBV10-3 with TRBJ1-2, with TRBD1 matching 7 bases. V lost 0 bases to trimming and J lost 4 bases; unmatched junction nucleotides: 2. The CDR3 has 14 amino acids. Germline V gene lookup returns CDR1 ENHRY and CDR2 SYGVKD. The CDR3 DNA follows: TGTGCCATCAGTGAGTCCGGACAGGTCTATGGCTACACCTTC. Encoded protein: CAISESGQVYGYTF.

The gene calls are TRBV6-5 and TRBJ2-3; a possible D gene is TRBD1 (5 bases). Germline V CDR1 and CDR2: MNHEY, SVGAGI. V lost 5 bases to trimming and J lost 1 base, with 7 bases between them. CDR3 length: 13 amino acids. The DNA for the CDR3 is TGTGCCAGCAGTATACAGGGCACAGATACGCAGTATTTT. Translating it yields CASSIQGTDTQYF.

The V gene is TRBV29-1, the J gene TRBJ2-3; D remains ambiguous. The CDR3 spans 14 residues. Between the trimmed V and J ends, which lost 4 bases and 2 bases, there was a span of 13 bases. In germline, CDR1 is SQVTM, CDR2 ANQGSEA. CDR3 region: CSVAVPLSTDTQYF. CDR3 bases: TGCAGCGTTGCTGTCCCTTTATCCACAGATACGCAGTATTTT.

This sequence joins TRBV9 and TRBJ2-3; 7 bases align to TRBD1. The germline gives CDR1 SGDLS, CDR2 YYNGEE. CDR3 length equals 15 residues. The V gene end was trimmed by 0 bases and the J gene end by 2 bases; junction bases not matched to a gene: 3. CDR3 amino acids: CASSVVTGDTDTQYF. Here the CDR3 DNA reads TGTGCCAGCAGCGTAGTTACAGGGGACACAGATACGCAGTATTTT.

This chain connects TRBV27 to TRBJ2-1; 8 positions agree with TRBD2. The V and J ends lost 5 bases and 0 bases, in that order; junction bases with no gene match: 3. The germline V gene encodes CDR1 MNHEY and CDR2 SMNVEV (reference sequence). This CDR3 contains 15 residues. CDR3 loop: CASSRGTSSYNEQFF. DNA of the CDR3: TGTGCCAGCAGTAGAGGGACTAGCTCCTACAATGAGCAGTTCTTC.